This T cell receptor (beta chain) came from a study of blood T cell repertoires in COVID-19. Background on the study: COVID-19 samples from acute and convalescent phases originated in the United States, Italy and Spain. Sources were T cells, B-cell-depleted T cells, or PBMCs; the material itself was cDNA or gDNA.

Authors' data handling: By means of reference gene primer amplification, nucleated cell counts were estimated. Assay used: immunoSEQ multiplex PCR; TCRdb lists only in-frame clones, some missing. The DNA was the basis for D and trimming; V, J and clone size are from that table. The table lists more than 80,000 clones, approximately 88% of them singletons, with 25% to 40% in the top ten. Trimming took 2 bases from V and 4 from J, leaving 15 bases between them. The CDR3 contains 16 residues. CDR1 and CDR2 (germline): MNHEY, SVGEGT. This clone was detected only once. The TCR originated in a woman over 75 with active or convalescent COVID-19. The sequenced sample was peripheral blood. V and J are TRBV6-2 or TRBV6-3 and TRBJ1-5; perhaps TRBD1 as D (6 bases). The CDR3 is CASSYHTTGWNQPQHF. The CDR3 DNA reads TGTGCCAGCAGTTACCACACTACAGGGTGGAATCAGCCCCAGCATTTT.